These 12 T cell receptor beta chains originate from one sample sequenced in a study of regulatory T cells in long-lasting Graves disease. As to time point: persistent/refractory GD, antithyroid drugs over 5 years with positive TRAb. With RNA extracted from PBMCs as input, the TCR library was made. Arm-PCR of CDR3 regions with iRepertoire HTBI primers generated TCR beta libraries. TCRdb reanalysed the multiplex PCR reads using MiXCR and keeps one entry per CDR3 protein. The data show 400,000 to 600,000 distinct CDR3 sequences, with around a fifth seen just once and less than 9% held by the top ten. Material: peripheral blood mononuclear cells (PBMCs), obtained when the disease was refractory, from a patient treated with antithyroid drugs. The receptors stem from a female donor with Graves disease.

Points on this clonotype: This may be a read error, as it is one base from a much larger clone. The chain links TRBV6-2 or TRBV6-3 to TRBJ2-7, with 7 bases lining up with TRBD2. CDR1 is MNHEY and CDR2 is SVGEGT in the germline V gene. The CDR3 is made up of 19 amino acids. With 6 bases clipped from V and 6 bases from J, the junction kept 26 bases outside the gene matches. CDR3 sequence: CASRPPPQWRERLSCEQYF. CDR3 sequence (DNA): TGTGCCAGCAGACCGCCTCCCCAATGGCGGGAGAGGCTAAGCTGCGAGCAGTACTTC.

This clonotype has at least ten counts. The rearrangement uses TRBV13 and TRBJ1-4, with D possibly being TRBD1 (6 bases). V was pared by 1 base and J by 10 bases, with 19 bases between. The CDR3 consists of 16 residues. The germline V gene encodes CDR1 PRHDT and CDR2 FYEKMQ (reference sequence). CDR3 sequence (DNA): TGTGCCAGCAGCTTAGCAGGGGCCCTTTCTTTAGGAAAACTGTTTTTT. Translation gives CASSLAGALSLGKLFF.

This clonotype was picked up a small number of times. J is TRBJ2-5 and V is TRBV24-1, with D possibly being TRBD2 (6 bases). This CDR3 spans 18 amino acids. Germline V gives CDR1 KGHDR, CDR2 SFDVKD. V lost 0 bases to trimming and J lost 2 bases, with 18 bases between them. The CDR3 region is CATSDLAPAGGRQETQYF. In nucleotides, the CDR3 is TGTGCCACCAGTGATTTGGCTCCGGCCGGTGGGAGGCAAGAGACCCAGTACTTC.

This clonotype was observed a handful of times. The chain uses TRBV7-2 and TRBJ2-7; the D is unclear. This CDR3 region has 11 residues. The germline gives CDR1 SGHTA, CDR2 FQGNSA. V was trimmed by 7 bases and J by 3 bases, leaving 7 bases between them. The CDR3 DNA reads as TGTGCCAGCACCTCTGACTACGAGCAGTACTTC. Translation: CASTSDYEQYF. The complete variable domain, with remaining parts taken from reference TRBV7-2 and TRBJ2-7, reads GAGVSQSPSNKVTEKGKDVELRCDPISGHTALYWYRQSLGQGLEFLIYFQGNSAPDKSGLPSDRFSAERTGGSVSTLTIQRTQQEDSAVYLCASTSDYEQYFGPGTRLTVT.

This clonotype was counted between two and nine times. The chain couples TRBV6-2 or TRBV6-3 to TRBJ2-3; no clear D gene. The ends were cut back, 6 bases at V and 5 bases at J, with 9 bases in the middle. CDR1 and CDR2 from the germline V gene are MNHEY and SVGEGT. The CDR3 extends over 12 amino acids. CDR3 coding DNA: TGTGCCAGCAGCAGTTGGGGAGATACGCAGTATTTT. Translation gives CASSSWGDTQYF.

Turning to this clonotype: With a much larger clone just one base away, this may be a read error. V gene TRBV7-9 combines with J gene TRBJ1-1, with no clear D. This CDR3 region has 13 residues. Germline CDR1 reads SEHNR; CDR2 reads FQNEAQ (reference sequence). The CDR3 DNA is TGTGCCAGCAGCTTAGCCACTTACACTGGAGCTTTCTTT. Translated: CASSLATYTGAFF. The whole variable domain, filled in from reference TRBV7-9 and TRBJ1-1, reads DTGVSQNPRHKITKRGQNVTFRCDPISEHNRLYWYRQTLGQGPEFLTYFQNEAQLEKSRLLSDRFSAERPKGSFSTLEIQRTEQGDSAMYLCASSLATYTGAFFGQGTRLTVV.

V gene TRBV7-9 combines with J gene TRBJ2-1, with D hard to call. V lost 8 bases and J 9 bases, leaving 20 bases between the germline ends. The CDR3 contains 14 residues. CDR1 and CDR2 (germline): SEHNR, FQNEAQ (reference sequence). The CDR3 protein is CASDWSESIGEQFF. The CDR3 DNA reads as TGTGCCAGCGATTGGTCTGAATCAATAGGTGAGCAGTTCTTC.

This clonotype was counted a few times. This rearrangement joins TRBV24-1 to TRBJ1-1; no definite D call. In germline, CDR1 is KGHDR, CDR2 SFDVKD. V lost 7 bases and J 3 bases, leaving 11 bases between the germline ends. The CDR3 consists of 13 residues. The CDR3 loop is CATRFSSDTEAFF. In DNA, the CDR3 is TGTGCCACCAGATTCTCGTCGGACACTGAAGCTTTCTTT.

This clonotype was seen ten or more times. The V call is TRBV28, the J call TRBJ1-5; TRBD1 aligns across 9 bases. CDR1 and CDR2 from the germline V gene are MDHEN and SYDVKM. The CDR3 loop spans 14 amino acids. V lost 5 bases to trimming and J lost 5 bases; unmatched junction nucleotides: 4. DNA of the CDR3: TGTGCCAGCAGTATAACAGGGGGCGATCAGCCCCAGCATTTT. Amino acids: CASSITGGDQPQHF. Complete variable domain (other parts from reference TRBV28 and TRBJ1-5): DVKVTQSSRYLVKRTGEKVFLECVQDMDHENMFWYRQDPGLGLRLIYFSYDVKMKEKGDIPEGYSVSREKKERFSLILESASTNQTSMYLCASSITGGDQPQHFGDGTRLSIL.

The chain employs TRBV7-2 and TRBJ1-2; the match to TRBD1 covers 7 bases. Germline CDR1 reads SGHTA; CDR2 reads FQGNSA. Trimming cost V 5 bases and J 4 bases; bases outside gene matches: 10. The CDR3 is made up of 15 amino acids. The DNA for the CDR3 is TGTGCCAGCAGCCACTCCGCCGGGACAGTCTATGGCTACACCTTC. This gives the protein CASSHSAGTVYGYTF.

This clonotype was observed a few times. The CDR3 protein is CASSFPWGGSGEKLFF. The CDR3 DNA follows: TGTGCCAGCAGCTTCCCATGGGGGGGCAGTGGTGAAAAACTGTTTTTT. V gene TRBV7-9 combines with J gene TRBJ1-4; maybe TRBD1 (6 bases). In germline, CDR1 is SEHNR, CDR2 FQNEAQ (reference sequence). Deletions cut 3 bases from V and 7 bases from J, with 18 bases between. CDR3 length: 16 residues.

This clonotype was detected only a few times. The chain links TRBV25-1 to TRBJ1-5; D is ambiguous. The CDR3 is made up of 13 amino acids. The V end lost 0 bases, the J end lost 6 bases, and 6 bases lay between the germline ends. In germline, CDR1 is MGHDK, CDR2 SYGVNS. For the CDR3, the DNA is TGTGCCAGCAGTGAATACAGTGGTCAGCCCCAGCATTTT. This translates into CASSEYSGQPQHF.